This is a list of T cell receptor beta chains from one sample in a study of blood T cells in healthy people across ages. One entry per CDR3 protein results from TCRdb running MiXCR on the 5' RACE reads. The table has more than 650,000 distinct CDR3 sequences, about a quarter seen once. The data also belong to a second study, concerning T cells of mothers and their children.

Sequencing was done on a sample of blood. All receptors derive from a boy aged 10-17 years in good health. Both conserved end residues are part of each CDR3. Each record gives: J gene, CDR3 length, clone size, D gene, V gene, CDR3 protein, CDR3 DNA. A D gene is named only where the DNA matches it firmly. Rows give clone size only sometimes, using once, few, many, or a class for an expanded clone.

TRBJ1-1 | 14 | few | - | TRBV9 | CASSVGRVYTEAFF | TGTGCCAGCAGCGTAGGAAGGGTTTACACTGAAGCTTTCTTT
TRBJ2-7 | 13 | - | TRBD1 | TRBV14 | CASSGTGNYEQYF | TGTGCCAGCTCCGGGACAGGGAATTACGAGCAGTACTTC
TRBJ2-2 | 16 | - | - | TRBV12-3/TRBV12-4 | CASSPRQGVSTGELFF | TGTGCCAGCAGCCCCCGGCAGGGAGTCAGCACCGGGGAGCTGTTTTTT
TRBJ2-5 | 14 | - | - | TRBV25-1 | CASSEWGTVETQYF | TGTGCCAGCAGTGAATGGGGAACCGTCGAGACCCAGTACTTC
TRBJ2-7 | 16 | - | TRBD2 | TRBV5-1 | CASSLEMGTSEYEQYF | TGCGCCAGCAGCTTGGAGATGGGGACTAGCGAGTACGAGCAGTACTTC
TRBJ2-7 | 14 | - | TRBD2 | TRBV20-1 | CSAAWRGGPGEQYF | TGCAGTGCTGCTTGGCGGGGGGGCCCGGGTGAGCAGTACTTC
TRBJ2-7 | 13 | many | - | TRBV28 | CASTEGTQGEQYF | TGTGCCAGCACGGAGGGGACTCAGGGTGAGCAGTACTTC
TRBJ2-2 | 15 | few | - | TRBV24-1 | CATGSRGPNTGELFF | TGTGCCACCGGGAGCAGGGGCCCAAACACCGGGGAGCTGTTTTTT
TRBJ2-5 | 15 | - | TRBD1 | TRBV29-1 | CSVVPPGQIQETQYF | TGCAGCGTTGTCCCACCGGGACAGATCCAAGAGACCCAGTACTTC
TRBJ2-5 | 14 | - | TRBD1 | TRBV15 | CATSRDGQGETQYF | TGTGCCACCAGCAGAGATGGACAGGGAGAGACCCAGTACTTC
TRBJ2-1 | 14 | few | TRBD2 | TRBV20-1 | CSAKAGAPYNEQFF | TGCAGTGCGAAAGCGGGGGCTCCGTACAATGAGCAGTTCTTC
TRBJ2-5 | 12 | few | TRBD1 | TRBV10-3 | CATRDRQETQYF | TGTGCCACTCGGGACAGGCAAGAGACCCAGTACTTC
TRBJ2-4 | 15 | - | - | TRBV5-1 | CASSFTSSPGGIQYF | TGCGCCAGCAGCTTTACTTCCTCGCCAGGTGGCATTCAGTACTTC
TRBJ2-5 | 13 | - | - | TRBV11-2 | CASSLEGTGTQYF | TGTGCCAGCAGCTTAGAGGGAACAGGGACCCAGTACTTC
TRBJ2-5 | 14 | few | TRBD2 | TRBV27 | CASKVAGGQETQYF | TGTGCCAGCAAGGTAGCGGGGGGACAAGAGACCCAGTACTTC
TRBJ2-3 | 16 | few | TRBD1 | TRBV9 | CASSPPTGRSTDTQYF | TGTGCCAGCAGCCCGCCGACAGGGAGAAGCACAGATACGCAGTATTTT
TRBJ2-3 | 16 | few | TRBD2 | TRBV5-1 | CASSRRRGGNTDTQYF | TGCGCCAGCAGCCGGCGTCGGGGGGGCAACACAGATACGCAGTATTTT
TRBJ2-5 | 15 | few | TRBD2 | TRBV6-2/TRBV6-3 | CASSYPGLARETQYF | TGTGCCAGCAGTTACCCCGGACTAGCGAGAGAGACCCAGTACTTC
TRBJ1-1 | 15 | few | TRBD1 | TRBV29-1 | CSVEPWTGLNTEAFF | TGCAGCGTTGAACCTTGGACAGGATTGAACACTGAAGCTTTCTTT
TRBJ2-5 | 14 | few | - | TRBV10-3 | CAISEGVKRETQYF | TGTGCCATCAGTGAAGGAGTGAAGAGAGAGACCCAGTACTTC
TRBJ2-7 | 14 | few | - | TRBV14 | CASSPRGAEYEQYF | TGTGCCAGCAGCCCACGGGGGGCGGAATACGAGCAGTACTTC
TRBJ2-1 | 11 | once | - | TRBV10-3 | CAISDISEQFF | TGTGCCATCAGTGATATAAGTGAGCAGTTCTTC
TRBJ2-1 | 15 | - | TRBD2 | TRBV12-3/TRBV12-4 | CASIPSGGRYNEQFF | TGTGCCAGCATTCCGAGCGGGGGGCGTTACAATGAGCAGTTCTTC
TRBJ2-5 | 15 | few | TRBD2 | TRBV27 | CASSASGGDQETQYF | TGTGCCAGCAGTGCTAGCGGGGGGGATCAAGAGACCCAGTACTTC
TRBJ1-1 | 14 | - | - | TRBV5-1 | CASSLATADTEAFF | TGCGCCAGCAGCTTGGCCACAGCCGACACTGAAGCTTTCTTT
TRBJ1-1 | 15 | - | TRBD1 | TRBV3-1 | CASSARQGGNTEAFF | TGTGCCAGCAGCGCAAGACAGGGGGGTAACACTGAAGCTTTCTTT
TRBJ2-5 | 14 | - | - | TRBV6-1 | CASSEGRLVQTQYF | TGTGCCAGCAGTGAGGGGAGACTGGTACAGACCCAGTACTTC
TRBJ2-5 | 14 | few | - | TRBV7-2 | CASSRARVAETQYF | TGTGCCAGCAGCCGCGCCAGGGTGGCAGAGACCCAGTACTTC
TRBJ1-4 | 12 | few | - | TRBV27 | CASRPEGGKLFF | TGTGCCAGCAGGCCTGAAGGGGGAAAACTGTTTTTT
TRBJ2-7 | 15 | few | TRBD1 | TRBV6-5 | CASSYSSGQGYEQYF | TGTGCCAGCAGTTACTCCTCGGGACAGGGGTACGAGCAGTACTTC
TRBJ2-5 | 16 | few | - | TRBV4-3 | CASSQDWALQGETQYF | TGCGCCAGCAGCCAAGATTGGGCACTTCAGGGGGAGACCCAGTACTTC
TRBJ2-3 | 14 | - | - | TRBV13 | CASSLNVVTDTQYF | TGTGCCAGCAGCTTAAACGTAGTCACAGATACGCAGTATTTT
TRBJ2-5 | 17 | - | - | TRBV11-2 | CASSTLTGPALGGTQYF | TGTGCCAGCAGCACCTTGACAGGACCTGCCTTGGGGGGGACCCAGTACTTC
TRBJ1-2 | 16 | - | - | TRBV14 | CASSQVYSRAPPGYTF | TGTGCCAGCAGCCAAGTCTACTCCAGGGCCCCTCCTGGCTACACCTTC
TRBJ2-7 | 14 | - | - | TRBV12-3/TRBV12-4 | CASSFDQVNYEQYF | TGTGCCAGCAGTTTCGATCAGGTGAACTACGAGCAGTACTTC
TRBJ2-7 | 14 | - | TRBD1 | TRBV5-5 | CASSNNRGGDEQYF | TGTGCCAGCAGCAACAACAGGGGCGGTGACGAGCAGTACTTC
TRBJ2-7 | 15 | few | TRBD1 | TRBV6-1 | CASSPTGTATYEQYF | TGTGCCAGCAGTCCGACCGGGACAGCCACCTACGAGCAGTACTTC
TRBJ2-7 | 15 | - | - | TRBV6-4 | CASTTRGEDPYEQYF | TGTGCCAGCACCACAAGGGGGGAGGATCCCTACGAGCAGTACTTC
TRBJ2-1 | 14 | once | - | TRBV7-8 | CASSFLAAYNEQFF | TGTGCCAGCAGCTTTTTAGCGGCCTACAATGAGCAGTTCTTC
TRBJ2-3 | 14 | many | TRBD2 | TRBV7-8 | CASSFSGGTDTQYF | TGTGCCAGCAGCTTTAGCGGGGGCACAGATACGCAGTATTTT
TRBJ2-2 | 16 | - | TRBD2 | TRBV15 | CATSGEPSGDTGELFF | TGTGCCACCAGCGGAGAGCCTAGCGGGGACACCGGGGAGCTGTTTTTT
TRBJ2-3 | 16 | few | - | TRBV6-5 | CASSYSWGPRTDTQYF | TGTGCCAGCAGTTACTCTTGGGGACCTAGGACAGATACGCAGTATTTT
TRBJ1-1 | 16 | few | - | TRBV29-1 | CSVGSVRGLQNTEAFF | TGCAGCGTTGGGTCTGTCAGGGGCCTCCAGAACACTGAAGCTTTCTTT
TRBJ1-4 | 13 | - | - | TRBV28 | CASSVRVLGKLFF | TGTGCCAGCAGTGTTAGGGTCCTTGGGAAACTGTTTTTT
TRBJ2-1 | 16 | - | TRBD2 | TRBV6-5 | CASRSRTSGGYNERFF | TGTGCCAGCAGGTCTCGGACTAGCGGGGGCTACAATGAGCGGTTCTTC
TRBJ1-2 | 15 | - | - | TRBV29-1 | CSVGTESFSNYSYTF | TGCAGCGTTGGGACAGAGAGCTTTTCAAACTATAGCTACACCTTC
TRBJ2-4 | 15 | - | - | TRBV15 | CATSRVAGTKNIQYF | TGTGCCACCAGCAGAGTAGCCGGGACCAAAAACATTCAGTACTTC
TRBJ2-1 | 14 | - | - | TRBV5-6 | CASSFLLAAVEQFF | TGTGCCAGCAGCTTTCTACTAGCAGCGGTCGAGCAGTTCTTC
TRBJ2-3 | 15 | - | - | TRBV12-3/TRBV12-4 | CASSGPGSYTDTQYF | TGTGCCAGCAGTGGCCCGGGGTCCTACACAGATACGCAGTATTTT
TRBJ1-1 | 15 | few | TRBD1 | TRBV11-2 | CASSFLRGRRREAFF | TGTGCCAGCAGCTTCCTCAGGGGGCGGAGGCGAGAAGCTTTCTTT
TRBJ1-1 | 15 | - | - | TRBV11-2 | CASSLAGEMNTEAFF | TGTGCCAGCAGCCTCGCCGGGGAGATGAACACTGAAGCTTTCTTT
TRBJ1-2 | 15 | - | - | TRBV29-1 | CSVEGRGDPLYGYTF | TGCAGCGTTGAGGGACGAGGGGACCCCCTATATGGCTACACCTTC
TRBJ2-1 | 17 | few | - | TRBV18 | CASSPVGGAHTYNEQFF | TGTGCCAGCTCACCTGTGGGGGGGGCCCACACCTACAATGAGCAGTTCTTC
TRBJ2-7 | 15 | - | - | TRBV6-2/TRBV6-3 | CASSYPGPSSYEQYF | TGTGCCAGCAGTTACCCAGGACCCAGCTCCTACGAGCAGTACTTC
TRBJ2-3 | 14 | - | TRBD2 | TRBV2 | CASAGLANTDTQYF | TGTGCCAGCGCGGGACTAGCGAACACAGATACGCAGTATTTT
TRBJ2-5 | 16 | - | TRBD1 | TRBV6-2/TRBV6-3 | CASSYSWTGNQETQYF | TGTGCCAGCAGTTATTCCTGGACAGGGAACCAAGAGACCCAGTACTTC
TRBJ2-5 | 18 | few | TRBD2 | TRBV7-9 | CASSPPVGLAGFQETQYF | TGTGCCAGCAGCCCCCCAGTGGGGCTAGCGGGCTTCCAAGAGACCCAGTACTTC
TRBJ2-4 | 14 | - | - | TRBV28 | CASSFPLAKNIQYF | TGTGCCAGCAGTTTTCCATTAGCCAAAAACATTCAATACTTC